This TCR beta chain comes out of a study of breast tumors, draining lymph nodes, adjacent tissues. MiXCR, applied by TCRdb to the multiplex PCR reads, yields one record per CDR3 protein. The sample lists approximately 230,000 distinct CDR3 sequences; under 40% were seen once. Overall study findings and caveats: Tumors had less TCR diversity than lymph nodes, more than nontumor tissue. Tumor and nontumor repertoires were significantly more similar in luminal-like than in basal-like breast cancer. The lymph node origin of tumor T cells was framed as consistent with a hypothesis, not demonstrated.

Breast cancer patients provided tissue from their axillary draining lymph nodes. At least ten counts were recorded for this clonotype. The target antigen is unknown. The V and J ends lost 0 bases and 1 base, in that order; junction bases with no gene match: 3. The CDR3 is 16 amino acids. Germline CDR1 reads SGHTA; CDR2 reads FQGTGA. The chain uses TRBV7-3 and TRBJ2-3, with TRBD2 matching over 8 bases. This sequence originates from a female donor with breast cancer. Some clones in this sample may be carry-over from other donors' samples. The specimen was axillary lymph node tissue. For the CDR3, the DNA is TGTGCCAGCAGCTTAACCGGGACTAGTCGCACAGATACGCAGTATTTT. Translated: CASSLTGTSRTDTQYF.